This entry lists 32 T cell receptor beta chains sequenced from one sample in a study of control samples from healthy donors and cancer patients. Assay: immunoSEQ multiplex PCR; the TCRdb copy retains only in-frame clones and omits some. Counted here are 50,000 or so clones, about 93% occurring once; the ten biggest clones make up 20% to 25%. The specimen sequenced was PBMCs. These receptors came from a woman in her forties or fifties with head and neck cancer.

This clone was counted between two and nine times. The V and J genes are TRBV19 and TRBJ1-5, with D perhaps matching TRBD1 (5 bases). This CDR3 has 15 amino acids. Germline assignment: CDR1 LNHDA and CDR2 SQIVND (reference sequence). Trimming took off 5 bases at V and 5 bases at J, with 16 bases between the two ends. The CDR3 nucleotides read TGTGCCAGTAGTCCCCTCGCAGGGCCCGATCAGCCCCAGCATTTT. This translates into CASSPLAGPDQPQHF.

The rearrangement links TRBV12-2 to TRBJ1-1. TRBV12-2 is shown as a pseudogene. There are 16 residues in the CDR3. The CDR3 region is CASRPVGGEGGTEAFF. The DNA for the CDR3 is TGTGCAAGTCGCCCCGTTGGCGGGGAGGGAGGCACTGAAGCTTTCTTT.

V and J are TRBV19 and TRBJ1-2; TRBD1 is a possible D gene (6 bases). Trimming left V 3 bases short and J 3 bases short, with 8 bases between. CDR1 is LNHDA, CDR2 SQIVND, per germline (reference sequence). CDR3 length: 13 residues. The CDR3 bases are TGTGCCAGTAGTATTGGGGGCTACTATGGCTACACCTTC. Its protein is CASSIGGYYGYTF.

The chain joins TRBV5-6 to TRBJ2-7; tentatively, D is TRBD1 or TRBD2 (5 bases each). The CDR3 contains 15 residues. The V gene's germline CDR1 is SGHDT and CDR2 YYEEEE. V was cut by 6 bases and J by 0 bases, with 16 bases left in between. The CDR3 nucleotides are TGTGCCAGCATTTTTTCCGGGACGGTCTCCTACGAGCAGTACTTC. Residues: CASIFSGTVSYEQYF. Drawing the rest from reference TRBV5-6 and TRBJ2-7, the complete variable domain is DAGVTQSPTHLIKTRGQQVTLRCSPKSGHDTVSWYQQALGQGPQFIFQYYEEEERQRGNFPDRFSGHQFPNYSSELNVNALLLGDSALYLCASIFSGTVSYEQYFGPGTRLTVT.

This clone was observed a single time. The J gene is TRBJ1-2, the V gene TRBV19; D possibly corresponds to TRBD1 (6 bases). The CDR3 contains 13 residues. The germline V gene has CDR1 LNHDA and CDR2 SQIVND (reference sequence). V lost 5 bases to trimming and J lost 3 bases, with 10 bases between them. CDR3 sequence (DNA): TGTGCCAGTAGTTTCCGACAGGACTATGGCTACACCTTC. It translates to CASSFRQDYGYTF.

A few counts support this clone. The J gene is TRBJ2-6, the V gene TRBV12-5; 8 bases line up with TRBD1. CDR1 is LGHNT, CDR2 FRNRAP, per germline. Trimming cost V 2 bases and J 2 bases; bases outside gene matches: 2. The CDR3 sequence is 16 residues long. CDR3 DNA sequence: TGTGCTAGTGGTTTGATACAGGGGGCTGGGGCCAACGTCCTGACTTTC. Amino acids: CASGLIQGAGANVLTF.

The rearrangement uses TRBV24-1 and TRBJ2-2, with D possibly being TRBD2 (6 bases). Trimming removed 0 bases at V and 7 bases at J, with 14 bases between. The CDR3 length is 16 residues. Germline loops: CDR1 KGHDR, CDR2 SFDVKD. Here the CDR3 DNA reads TGTGCCACCAGTGATTTGAAACCCCTCGGGAGCGGGGAGCTGTTTTTT. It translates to CATSDLKPLGSGELFF.

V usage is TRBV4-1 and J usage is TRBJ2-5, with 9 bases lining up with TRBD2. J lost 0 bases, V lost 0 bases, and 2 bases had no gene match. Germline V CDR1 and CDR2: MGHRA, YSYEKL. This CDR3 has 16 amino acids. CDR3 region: CASSQESGGYQETQYF. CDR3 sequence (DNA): TGCGCCAGCAGCCAAGAAAGCGGGGGGTACCAAGAGACCCAGTACTTC.

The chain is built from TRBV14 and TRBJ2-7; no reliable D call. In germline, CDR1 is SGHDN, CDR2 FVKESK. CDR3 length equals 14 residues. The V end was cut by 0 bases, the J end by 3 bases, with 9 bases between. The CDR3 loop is CASSQDGKHYEQYF. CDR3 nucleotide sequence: TGTGCCAGCAGCCAAGACGGTAAACACTACGAGCAGTACTTC.

The CDR3 DNA sequence: TGTGCCAGCAGTTGGGACAAGAGGGAAAATTATGGCTACACCTTC. Protein: CASSWDKRENYGYTF. V is TRBV13 and J is TRBJ1-2, with TRBD1 as a possible D gene (6 bases). The CDR3 runs to 15 residues. V shed 6 bases and J shed 5 bases, with 19 bases lying between them. Germline V gene lookup returns CDR1 PRHDT and CDR2 FYEKMQ (reference sequence). Complete variable domain (other parts from reference TRBV13 and TRBJ1-2): AAGVIQSPRHLIKEKRETATLKCYPIPRHDTVYWYQQGPGQDPQFLISFYEKMQSDKGSIPDRFSAQQFSDYHSELNMSSLELGDSALYFCASSWDKRENYGYTFGSGTRLTVV.

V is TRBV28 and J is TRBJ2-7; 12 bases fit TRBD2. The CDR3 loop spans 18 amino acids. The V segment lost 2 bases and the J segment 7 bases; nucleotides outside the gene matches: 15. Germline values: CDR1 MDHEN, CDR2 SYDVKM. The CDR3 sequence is CASSLLTSGRLSPREQYF. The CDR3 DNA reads TGTGCCAGCAGTTTACTCACTAGCGGGAGGCTCAGTCCGCGGGAGCAGTACTTC.

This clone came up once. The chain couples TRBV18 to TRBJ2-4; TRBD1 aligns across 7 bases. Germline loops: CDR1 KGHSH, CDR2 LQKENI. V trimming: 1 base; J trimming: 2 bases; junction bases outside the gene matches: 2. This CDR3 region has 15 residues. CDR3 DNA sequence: TGTGCCAGCTCACCACAACAGGGGACCAAAAACATTCAGTACTTC. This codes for CASSPQQGTKNIQYF.

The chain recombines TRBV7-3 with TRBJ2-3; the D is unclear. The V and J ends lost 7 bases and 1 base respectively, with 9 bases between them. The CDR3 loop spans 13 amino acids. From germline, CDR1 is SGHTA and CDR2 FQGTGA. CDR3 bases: TGTGCCAGCAAAATGGGTGGCACAGATACGCAGTATTTT. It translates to CASKMGGTDTQYF. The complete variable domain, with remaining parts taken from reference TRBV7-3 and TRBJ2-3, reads GAGVSQTPSNKVTEKGKYVELRCDPISGHTALYWYRQSLGQGPEFLIYFQGTGAADDSGLPNDRFFAVRPEGSVSTLKIQRTERGDSAVYLCASKMGGTDTQYFGPGTRLTVL.

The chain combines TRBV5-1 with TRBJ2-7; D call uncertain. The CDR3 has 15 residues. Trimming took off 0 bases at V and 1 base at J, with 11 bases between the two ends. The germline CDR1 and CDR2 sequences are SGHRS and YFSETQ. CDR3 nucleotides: TGCGCCAGCAGCTTGGAAGTGGCAGCTTCCTACGAGCAGTACTTC. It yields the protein CASSLEVAASYEQYF.

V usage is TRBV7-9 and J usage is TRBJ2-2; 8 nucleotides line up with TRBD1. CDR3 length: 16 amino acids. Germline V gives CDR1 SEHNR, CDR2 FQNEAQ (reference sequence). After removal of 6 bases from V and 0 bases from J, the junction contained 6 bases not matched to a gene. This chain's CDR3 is CASSTGGTANTGELFF. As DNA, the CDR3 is TGTGCCAGCAGTACAGGGGGTACGGCGAACACCGGGGAGCTGTTTTTT.

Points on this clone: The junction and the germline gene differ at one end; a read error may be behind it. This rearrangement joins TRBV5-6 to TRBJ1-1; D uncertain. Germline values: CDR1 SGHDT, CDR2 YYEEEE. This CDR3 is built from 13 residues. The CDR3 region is CASSLYAGLGGKF. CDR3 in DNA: TGTGCCAGCAGCCTATACGCTGGCCTCGGTGGGAAGTTT.

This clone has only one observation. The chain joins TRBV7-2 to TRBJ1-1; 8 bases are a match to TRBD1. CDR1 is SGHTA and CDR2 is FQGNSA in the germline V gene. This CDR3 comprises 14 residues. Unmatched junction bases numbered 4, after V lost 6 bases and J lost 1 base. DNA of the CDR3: TGTGCCAGCAGATATACAGGGGGGAACACTGAAGCTTTCTTT. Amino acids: CASRYTGGNTEAFF.

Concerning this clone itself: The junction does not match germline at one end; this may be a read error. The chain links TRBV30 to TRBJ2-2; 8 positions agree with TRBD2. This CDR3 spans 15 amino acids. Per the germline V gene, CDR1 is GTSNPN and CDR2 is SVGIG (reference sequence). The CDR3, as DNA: TGTGCCTGGAGCTGGGCGGGAGGCCCCACCAGGGAGCTGTTTTTT. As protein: CAWSWAGGPTRELFF.

CDR3 protein: CASSLTMGSEQFF. The CDR3, as DNA: TGTGCCAGCAGCTTGACTATGGGGAGTGAGCAGTTCTTC. This rearrangement joins TRBV5-6 to TRBJ2-1; D is possibly TRBD2 (5 bases). CDR1 is SGHDT and CDR2 is YYEEEE in the germline V gene. Trimming left V 1 base short and J 9 bases short, with 11 bases between. The CDR3 has 13 residues.

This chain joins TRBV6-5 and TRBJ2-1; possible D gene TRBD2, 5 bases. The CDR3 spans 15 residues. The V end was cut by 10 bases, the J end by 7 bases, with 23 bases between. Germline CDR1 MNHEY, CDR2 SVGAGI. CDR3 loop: CATHSGVAQYNEQFF. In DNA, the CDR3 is TGTGCCACACATTCAGGAGTAGCGCAATATAATGAGCAGTTCTTC.

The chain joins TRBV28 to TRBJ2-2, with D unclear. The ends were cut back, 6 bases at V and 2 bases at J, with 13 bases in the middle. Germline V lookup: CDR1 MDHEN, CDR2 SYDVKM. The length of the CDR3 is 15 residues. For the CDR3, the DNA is TGTGCCAGCAGCCTGGAGCAGACTAACACCGGGGAGCTGTTTTTT. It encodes CASSLEQTNTGELFF.

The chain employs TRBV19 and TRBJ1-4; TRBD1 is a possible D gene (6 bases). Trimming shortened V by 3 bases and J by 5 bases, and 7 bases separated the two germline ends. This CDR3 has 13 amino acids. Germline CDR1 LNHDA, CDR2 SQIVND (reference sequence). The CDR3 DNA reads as TGTGCCAGTAGTATTAGGGGGAATGAAAAACTGTTTTTT. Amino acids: CASSIRGNEKLFF. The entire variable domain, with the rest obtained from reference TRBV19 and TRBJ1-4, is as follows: DGGITQSPKYLFRKEGQNVTLSCEQNLNHDAMYWYRQDPGQGLRLIYYSQIVNDFQKGDIAEGYSVSREKKESFPLTVTSAQKNPTAFYLCASSIRGNEKLFFGSGTQLSVL.

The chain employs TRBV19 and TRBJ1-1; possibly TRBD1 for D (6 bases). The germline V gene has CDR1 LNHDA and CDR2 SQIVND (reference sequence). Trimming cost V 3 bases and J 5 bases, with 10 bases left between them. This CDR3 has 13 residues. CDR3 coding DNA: TGTGCCAGTAGTATGGGGGGCGCGACTGAAGCTTTCTTT. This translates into CASSMGGATEAFF.

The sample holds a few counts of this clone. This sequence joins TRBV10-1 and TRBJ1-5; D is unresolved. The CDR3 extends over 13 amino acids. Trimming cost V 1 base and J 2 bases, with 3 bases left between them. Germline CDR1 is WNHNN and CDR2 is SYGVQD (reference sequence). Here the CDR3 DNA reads TGCGCCAGCAGTGAGTACGGCAATCAGCCCCAGCATTTT. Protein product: CASSEYGNQPQHF.

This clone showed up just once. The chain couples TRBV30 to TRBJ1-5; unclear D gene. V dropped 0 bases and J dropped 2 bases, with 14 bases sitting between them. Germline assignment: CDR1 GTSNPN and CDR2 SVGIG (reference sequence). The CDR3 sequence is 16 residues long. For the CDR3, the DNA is TGTGCCTGGAGTGTACGGGGTGGGGATGGCAATCAGCCCCAGCATTTT. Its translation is CAWSVRGGDGNQPQHF.

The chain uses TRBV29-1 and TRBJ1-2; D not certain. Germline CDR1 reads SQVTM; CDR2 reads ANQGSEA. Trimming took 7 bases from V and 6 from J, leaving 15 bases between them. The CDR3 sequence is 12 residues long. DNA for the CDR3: TGCAGCGCCCAGACCCTGCGCGATGGCTACACCTTC. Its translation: CSAQTLRDGYTF. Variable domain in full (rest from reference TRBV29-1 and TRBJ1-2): SAVISQKPSRDICQRGTSLTIQCQVDSQVTMMFWYRQQPGQSLTLIATANQGSEATYESGFVIDKFPISRPNLTFSTLTVSNMSPEDSSIYLCSAQTLRDGYTFGSGTRLTVV.

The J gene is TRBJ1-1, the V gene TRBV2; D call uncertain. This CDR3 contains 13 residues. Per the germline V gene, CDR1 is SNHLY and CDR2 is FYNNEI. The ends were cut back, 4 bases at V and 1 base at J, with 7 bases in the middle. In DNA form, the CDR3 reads TGTGCCAGCAGTGTAGCGCAGAACACTGAAGCTTTCTTT. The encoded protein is CASSVAQNTEAFF.

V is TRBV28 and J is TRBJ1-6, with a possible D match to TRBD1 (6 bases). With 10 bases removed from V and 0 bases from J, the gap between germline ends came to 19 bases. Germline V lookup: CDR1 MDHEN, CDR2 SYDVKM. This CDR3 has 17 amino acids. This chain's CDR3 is CATGGGTVSSYNSPLHF. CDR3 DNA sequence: TGTGCCACCGGAGGGGGAACTGTGAGCTCCTATAATTCACCCCTCCACTTT. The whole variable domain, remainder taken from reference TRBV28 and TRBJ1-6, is DVKVTQSSRYLVKRTGEKVFLECVQDMDHENMFWYRQDPGLGLRLIYFSYDVKMKEKGDIPEGYSVSREKKERFSLILESASTNQTSMYLCATGGGTVSSYNSPLHFGNGTRLTVT.

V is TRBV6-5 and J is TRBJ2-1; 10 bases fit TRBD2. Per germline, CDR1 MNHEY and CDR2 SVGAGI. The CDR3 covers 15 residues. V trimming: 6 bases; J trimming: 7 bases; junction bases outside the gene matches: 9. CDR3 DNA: TGTGCCAGCAGCTTAGCGGGAGGAGACACGAATGAGCAGTTCTTC. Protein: CASSLAGGDTNEQFF.

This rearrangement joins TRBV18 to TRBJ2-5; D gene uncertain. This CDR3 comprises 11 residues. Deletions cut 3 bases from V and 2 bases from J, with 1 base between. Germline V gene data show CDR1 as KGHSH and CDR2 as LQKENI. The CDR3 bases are TGTGCCAGCTCACCTCAAGAGACCCAGTACTTC. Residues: CASSPQETQYF.

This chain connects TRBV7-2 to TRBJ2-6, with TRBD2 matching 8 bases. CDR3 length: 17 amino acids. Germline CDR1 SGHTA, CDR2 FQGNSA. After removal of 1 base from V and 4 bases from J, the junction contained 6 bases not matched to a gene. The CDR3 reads CASSLVAGTRGANVLTF. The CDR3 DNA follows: TGTGCCAGCAGCTTAGTAGCGGGAACGAGAGGGGCCAACGTCCTGACTTTC.

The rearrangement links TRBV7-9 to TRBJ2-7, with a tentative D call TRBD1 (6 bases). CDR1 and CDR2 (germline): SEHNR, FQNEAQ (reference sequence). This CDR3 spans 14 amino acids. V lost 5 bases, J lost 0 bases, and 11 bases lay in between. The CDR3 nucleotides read TGTGCCAGCAGCCCGGACAGTTACTCCTACGAGCAGTACTTC. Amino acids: CASSPDSYSYEQYF.